These 26 T cell receptor beta chains were sequenced from one sample in a study of cytotoxic CD8 clonotypes in ibrutinib-treated CLL. Some clones are missing from TCRdb's copy, which holds only in-frame ones; the method was immunoSEQ multiplex PCR. This sample carries 150,000 or so clones, more than 75% of them seen once, and the ten largest clones take about 7.6%. Sequenced material: PBMCs, taken after 36 months of ibrutinib treatment. The receptors come from a human donor with chronic lymphocytic leukemia.

This sequence joins TRBV30 and TRBJ1-5; D perhaps matches TRBD1 (6 bases). Germline CDR1 is GTSNPN and CDR2 is SVGIG (reference sequence). This CDR3 is 14 amino acids long. Trimming shortened V by 3 bases and J by 4 bases, and 13 bases separated the two germline ends. As DNA, the CDR3 is TGTGCCTGGAGGGGGCAGGGGTTGAATCAGCCCCAGCATTTT. Translating gives CAWRGQGLNQPQHF.

The chain joins TRBV6-5 to TRBJ2-2; D is perhaps TRBD2 (6 bases). V lost 4 bases, J lost 7 bases, and 13 bases lay in between. The CDR3 runs 14 residues. Germline V gives CDR1 MNHEY, CDR2 SVGAGI. The CDR3 bases are TGTGCCAGCAGTTTCGGGAGTTTGAACGGGGAGCTGTTTTTT. As protein: CASSFGSLNGELFF.

The rearrangement links TRBV18 to TRBJ2-7; D tentatively reads TRBD1 or TRBD2 (5 bases each). V was shortened by 2 bases and J by 9 bases, with 23 bases between the two germline ends. Germline values: CDR1 KGHSH, CDR2 LQKENI. The CDR3 runs to 16 residues. CDR3 coding DNA: TGTGCCAGCTCACCAGTGCCTGGGACGGGATATGGGGGGCAGTACTTC. Its protein product is CASSPVPGTGYGGQYF.

This clone was counted between two and nine times. This chain connects TRBV5-1 to TRBJ1-5; D is unclear. This CDR3 region has 13 residues. V lost 1 base and J 0 bases, leaving 2 bases between the germline ends. The germline CDR1 and CDR2 sequences are SGHRS and YFSETQ. CDR3 protein: CASSLNSNQPQHF. The CDR3 DNA is TGCGCCAGCAGCTTGAATAGCAATCAGCCCCAGCATTTT.

The J gene is TRBJ2-3, the V gene TRBV4-2, with D possibly TRBD2 on 6 matching bases. CDR1 and CDR2 from the germline V gene are LGHNA and YNFKEQ. V lost 4 bases and J lost 0, with 11 bases in between. This CDR3 has 15 amino acids. CDR3 in amino acids: CASSRESGSTDTQYF. CDR3 sequence (DNA): TGTGCCAGCAGCCGAGAAAGCGGGAGCACAGATACGCAGTATTTT.

This clone has a single count. This chain links TRBV5-1 with TRBJ2-3; 8 bases agree with TRBD1. CDR3 length: 13 residues. Germline CDR1 and CDR2: SGHRS and YFSETQ. V dropped 4 bases and J dropped 6; count of bases not matched to a gene: 4. The CDR3 loop is CASSQGAADTQYF. The CDR3 DNA is TGCGCCAGCAGCCAGGGGGCGGCCGATACGCAGTATTTT.

This clone came up once. This chain uses TRBV2 with TRBJ1-2; 7 bases align to TRBD1. Per the germline V gene, CDR1 is SNHLY and CDR2 is FYNNEI. V trimming: 2 bases; J trimming: 4 bases; junction bases outside the gene matches: 7. The CDR3 totals 15 residues. CDR3 sequence reads: CASSERRGLSYGYTF. The CDR3 DNA follows: TGTGCCAGCAGTGAACGCAGGGGGTTGAGCTATGGCTACACCTTC.

The chain couples TRBV19 to TRBJ2-5, with unresolved D. The CDR3 is 14 residues long. The V end was cut by 6 bases, the J end by 5 bases, with 16 bases between. Per germline, CDR1 LNHDA and CDR2 SQIVND (reference sequence). The CDR3 loop reads CASRPTFETETQYF. The CDR3 coding sequence is TGTGCCAGTAGGCCGACTTTCGAAACGGAGACCCAGTACTTC. The whole variable domain, remainder taken from reference TRBV19 and TRBJ2-5, is DGGITQSPKYLFRKEGQNVTLSCEQNLNHDAMYWYRQDPGQGLRLIYYSQIVNDFQKGDIAEGYSVSREKKESFPLTVTSAQKNPTAFYLCASRPTFETETQYFGPGTRLLVL.

CDR3 bases: TGCGCCAGCAGCCAAGGGACAGGAAACCGACGCACAGATACGCAGTATTTT. Translating gives CASSQGTGNRRTDTQYF. V is TRBV4-1 and J is TRBJ2-3; 7 bases line up with TRBD1. The CDR3 spans 17 residues. J gave up 1 base and V 1 base, and 8 bases lay outside the gene matches. Germline values: CDR1 MGHRA, CDR2 YSYEKL.

The chain is built from TRBV6-5 and TRBJ1-6, with D hard to call. Trimming shortened V by 5 bases and J by 6 bases, and 11 bases separated the two germline ends. Germline assignment: CDR1 MNHEY and CDR2 SVGAGI. The CDR3 runs to 14 residues. CDR3 coding DNA: TGTGCCAGCAGTAACCGGGGTGGTAATTCACCCCTCCACTTT. It specifies CASSNRGGNSPLHF.

The chain is built from TRBV7-9 and TRBJ2-1; D is unclear. The CDR3 sequence is 14 residues long. The germline V gene has CDR1 SEHNR and CDR2 FQNEAQ (reference sequence). Deletions cut 1 base from V and 7 bases from J, with 11 bases between. The CDR3 DNA reads TGTGCCAGCAGCTTAGTGCTAGTCCAAAATGAGCAGTTCTTC. The encoded protein is CASSLVLVQNEQFF.

V gene TRBV4-1 combines with J gene TRBJ2-7; D may correspond to TRBD1 or TRBD2 (5 bases each). The CDR3 runs 14 residues. V lost 3 bases, J lost 1 base, and 10 bases lay in between. CDR1 and CDR2 from the germline V gene are MGHRA and YSYEKL. The DNA of the CDR3 is TGCGCCAGCAGCCACCGGGGCCCTTCCTACGAGCAGTACTTC. Translated, it gives CASSHRGPSYEQYF.

The chain carries TRBV7-3 and TRBJ2-1; the D gene is possibly TRBD1 (6 bases). Germline V lookup: CDR1 SGHTA, CDR2 FQGTGA. The CDR3 runs to 13 residues. V lost 2 bases to trimming and J lost 7 bases, with 9 bases between them. The CDR3 DNA reads as TGTGCCAGCAGCTTAGACAGGTTGAATGAGCAGTTCTTC. Its translation is CASSLDRLNEQFF.

The rearrangement uses TRBV28 and TRBJ2-5; 7 bases agree with TRBD1. The trim removed 4 bases at V and 1 base at J, leaving 3 bases unmatched. Per the germline V gene, CDR1 is MDHEN and CDR2 is SYDVKM. CDR3 size: 14 residues. Written as DNA, the CDR3 is TGTGCCAGCAGTTCCGGACAGGTCCAAGAGACCCAGTACTTC. Encoded protein: CASSSGQVQETQYF. Full variable domain (remainder filled in from reference TRBV28 and TRBJ2-5): DVKVTQSSRYLVKRTGEKVFLECVQDMDHENMFWYRQDPGLGLRLIYFSYDVKMKEKGDIPEGYSVSREKKERFSLILESASTNQTSMYLCASSSGQVQETQYFGPGTRLLVL.

The chain links TRBV5-6 to TRBJ1-5; 8 bases match TRBD1. The junction had 5 bases not matched to a gene; V was cut back by 4 bases and J by 2 bases. This CDR3 contains 15 residues. Per the germline V gene, CDR1 is SGHDT and CDR2 is YYEEEE. CDR3 nucleotides: TGTGCCAGCAGCCAGACAGGGGACGGCAATCAGCCCCAGCATTTT. It specifies CASSQTGDGNQPQHF.

The genes are TRBV10-1 and TRBJ1-2; no firm D call. V was trimmed by 2 bases and J by 8 bases, leaving 15 bases between them. CDR3 length: 14 residues. Germline V gene data show CDR1 as WNHNN and CDR2 as SYGVQD (reference sequence). The CDR3 region has the DNA TGCGCCAGCAGTGAGCGGCGGGATCTCGGGGGCTACACCTTC. Protein product: CASSERRDLGGYTF.

The V and J genes are TRBV2 and TRBJ1-5; D call uncertain. This CDR3 contains 12 residues. CDR1 SNHLY and CDR2 FYNNEI come from the germline V gene. Trimming took 6 bases from V and 5 from J, leaving 8 bases between them. The CDR3 reads CASRQEDQPQHF. The CDR3 DNA follows: TGTGCCAGCAGGCAAGAAGATCAGCCCCAGCATTTT.

The genes are TRBV16 and TRBJ2-7; 10 positions agree with TRBD2. From germline, CDR1 is KGHSY and CDR2 FQNENV. The CDR3 consists of 16 residues. V lost 4 bases and J lost 1; bases outside the gene matches: 7. The CDR3 spells CASSPGLAERSYEQYF. As DNA, the CDR3 is TGTGCCAGCAGCCCTGGACTAGCGGAGAGATCCTACGAGCAGTACTTC.

The chain carries TRBV5-1 and TRBJ1-4; D call uncertain. Deletions cut 0 bases from V and 4 bases from J, with 13 bases between. This CDR3 is 16 amino acids long. Germline CDR1 is SGHRS and CDR2 is YFSETQ. In nucleotides, the CDR3 is TGCGCCAGCAGCTTGGCCGGAACACCCCTTAATGAAAAACTGTTTTTT. Residues: CASSLAGTPLNEKLFF.

A few counts support this clone. The chain recombines TRBV18 with TRBJ1-4; D is uncertain. This CDR3 spans 14 amino acids. The germline gives CDR1 KGHSH, CDR2 LQKENI. The V and J ends lost 8 bases and 0 bases respectively, with 10 bases between them. The CDR3 coding sequence is TGTGCCAGCACACAGTACGCAACTAATGAAAAACTGTTTTTT. It codes for CASTQYATNEKLFF.

This clone came up once. The CDR3 nucleotides read TGCGCCAGCAGTGAAGGGGCACCTCTATCGGGAAAACTGTTTTTT. Translated: CASSEGAPLSGKLFF. This chain uses TRBV10-2 with TRBJ1-4; D might be TRBD1 (5 bases). This CDR3 contains 15 residues. The germline V gene has CDR1 WSHSY and CDR2 SAAADI. The ends were cut back, 3 bases at V and 10 bases at J, with 18 bases in the middle.

Written as DNA, the CDR3 is TGTGCCAGCAGTTCAGGACAGAAGAGGGACTATGGCTACACCTTC. It specifies CASSSGQKRDYGYTF. This chain connects TRBV28 to TRBJ1-2; the D gene is possibly TRBD1 (6 bases). Trimming left V 4 bases short and J 3 bases short, with 15 bases between. CDR3 length: 15 residues. Germline CDR1 reads MDHEN; CDR2 reads SYDVKM.

This clone was picked up one time. CDR3 sequence reads: CASSYSVGAETQYF. The CDR3 DNA follows: TGTGCCAGCAGTTACTCGGTCGGGGCAGAGACCCAGTACTTC. V and J are TRBV6-5 and TRBJ2-5, with D tentatively TRBD1 or TRBD2 (5 bases each). Between the trimmed V and J ends, which lost 0 bases and 4 bases, there was a span of 9 bases. The CDR3 contains 14 residues. Germline CDR1 MNHEY, CDR2 SVGAGI.

The chain recombines TRBV19 with TRBJ2-6; 10 nucleotides line up with TRBD1. Germline values: CDR1 LNHDA, CDR2 SQIVND (reference sequence). CDR3 length equals 19 residues. V was clipped by 5 bases and J by 0 bases; unmatched bases: 10. The CDR3 here is CASSGQGTGVFSGANVLTF. The CDR3 bases are TGTGCCAGTAGTGGCCAAGGGACAGGGGTTTTCTCTGGGGCCAACGTCCTGACTTTC.

The rearrangement uses TRBV28 and TRBJ1-6, with D possibly TRBD1 on 5 matching bases. The germline V gene has CDR1 MDHEN and CDR2 SYDVKM. Trimming pared 7 bases from V and 4 bases from J, leaving 14 bases between. This CDR3 contains 15 residues. The CDR3 spells CASTTAHMYNSPLHF. CDR3 nucleotides: TGTGCCAGCACGACAGCCCACATGTATAATTCACCCCTCCACTTT.

The chain couples TRBV6-6 to TRBJ2-3; D may correspond to TRBD1 or TRBD2 (6 bases each). Germline-derived CDR1 and CDR2 are MNHNY and SVGAGI (reference sequence). The CDR3 extends over 15 amino acids. V lost 3 bases and J lost 0, with 10 bases in between. The CDR3 DNA reads as TGTGCCAGCAGTTATTGGGGGGCTAGCACAGATACGCAGTATTTT. Translating gives CASSYWGASTDTQYF.